The 19 T cell receptor beta chains below were found in one sample sequenced in a study of T cells in Graves' hyperthyroidism and ophthalmopathy. Regions amplified from RNA transcripts were the TCR beta CDR3 regions. A first-round RT-PCR of the TCR CDR3 used the HTBI primer set. TCRdb ran MiXCR on the multiplex PCR reads and lists one entry per CDR3 protein. Of 300,000 to 400,000 distinct CDR3 sequences in the sample, roughly 15% were seen once. Material: blood. The receptor source for this set is a woman aged 25 to 45 with Graves' ophthalmopathy.

At least ten counts were recorded for this clonotype. The rearrangement uses TRBV2 and TRBJ2-6; 10 bases line up with TRBD1. This CDR3 is 18 amino acids long. V lost 11 bases and J lost 0; bases outside the gene matches: 13. Per germline, CDR1 SNHLY and CDR2 FYNNEI. Here the CDR3 DNA reads TGTGCCCCGGGAGGGGGGACAGGGGTCTTCTCTGGGGCCAACGTCCTGACTTTC. This encodes CAPGGGTGVFSGANVLTF.

This clonotype was seen repeatedly, ten times or more. The CDR3 nucleotides read TGTGCCAGCAGCGTAGCGGGGAGCAATGAGCAGTTCTTC. Translation: CASSVAGSNEQFF. V and J are TRBV9 and TRBJ2-1; TRBD2 is a possible D gene (5 bases). This CDR3 contains 13 residues. Germline CDR1 reads SGDLS; CDR2 reads YYNGEE. V was shortened by 0 bases and J by 6 bases, with 7 bases between the two germline ends.

J is TRBJ1-6 and V is TRBV5-4; D is undetermined. In germline, CDR1 is SGHNT, CDR2 YYREEE (reference sequence). Trimming took off 1 base at V and 7 bases at J, with 3 bases between the two ends. There are 12 residues in the CDR3. Written as DNA, the CDR3 is TGTGCCAGCAGCTTGTGGAATTCACCCCTCCACTTT. Translated: CASSLWNSPLHF.

This clonotype occurred a few times. This may be a read error: a much more frequent sequence differs by one nucleotide. The chain recombines TRBV28 with TRBJ1-1, with D possibly TRBD1 on 6 matching bases. Germline assignment: CDR1 MDHEN and CDR2 SYDVKM. This CDR3 has 16 residues. Trimming took 6 bases from V and 3 from J, leaving 20 bases between them. CDR3 amino acids: CASRPTGMALYTEAFF. The CDR3 nucleotides read TGTGCCAGCAGACCTACAGGGATGGCTTTATACACTGAAGCTTTCTTT.

The table lists this clonotype with a few counts. The chain carries TRBV4-1 and TRBJ1-5; D is uncertain. This CDR3 contains 14 residues. The germline CDR1 and CDR2 sequences are MGHRA and YSYEKL. V lost 2 bases to trimming and J lost 9 bases, with 14 bases between them. The CDR3 DNA reads as TGCGCCAGCAGCCAAATAAACACCGTTCGGCCCCAGCATTTT. Its translation is CASSQINTVRPQHF.

This clonotype has only a few counts. This chain uses TRBV5-6 with TRBJ1-5; 7 nucleotides agree with TRBD1. This CDR3 is built from 16 residues. After removal of 0 bases from V and 4 bases from J, the junction contained 7 bases not matched to a gene. Germline loops: CDR1 SGHDT, CDR2 YYEEEE. DNA for the CDR3: TGTGCCAGCAGCTTGGGGACAGGTTGGATAAATCAGCCCCAGCATTTT. Encoded protein: CASSLGTGWINQPQHF. The whole variable domain, filled in from reference TRBV5-6 and TRBJ1-5, reads DAGVTQSPTHLIKTRGQQVTLRCSPKSGHDTVSWYQQALGQGPQFIFQYYEEEERQRGNFPDRFSGHQFPNYSSELNVNALLLGDSALYLCASSLGTGWINQPQHFGDGTRLSIL.

This clonotype was counted at least ten times. This chain connects TRBV12-3 or TRBV12-4 to TRBJ1-5; perhaps TRBD1 as D (5 bases). This CDR3 is 18 amino acids long. V lost 7 bases, J lost 2 bases, and 24 bases lay in between. CDR3 sequence (DNA): TGTGCCAGCACTGAGGACATTTTAGGTCTGGCCGGCAATCAGCCCCAGCATTTT. Protein product: CASTEDILGLAGNQPQHF.

This clonotype showed up many times. CDR3 residues: CAWRWTGPNEQFF. The CDR3 nucleotides read TGTGCCTGGAGATGGACCGGACCTAATGAGCAGTTCTTC. The chain joins TRBV30 to TRBJ2-1; D not certain. Germline loops: CDR1 GTSNPN, CDR2 SVGIG (reference sequence). Trimming took 3 bases from V and 7 from J, leaving 13 bases between them. CDR3 size: 13 residues.

V and J are TRBV24-1 and TRBJ1-2; D is uncertain. The CDR3 length is 13 residues. The V gene's germline CDR1 is KGHDR and CDR2 SFDVKD. The ends were cut back, 7 bases at V and 2 bases at J, with 10 bases in the middle. This CDR3 is CATSRSGNYGYTF. CDR3 DNA: TGTGCCACCAGCCGGTCGGGGAACTATGGCTACACCTTC.

Many counts were recorded for this clonotype. The V gene is TRBV7-8, the J gene TRBJ1-6; no clear D. Germline assignment: CDR1 SGHVS and CDR2 FQNEAQ. The CDR3 extends over 15 amino acids. Trimming stripped 1 base from V and 10 bases from J, with 14 bases between. The CDR3 loop reads CASSLDRGGESPLHF. DNA of the CDR3: TGTGCCAGCAGCTTAGACCGAGGCGGTGAGTCACCCCTCCACTTT.

At least ten counts were recorded for this clonotype. This chain joins TRBV11-2 and TRBJ2-7, with D tentatively TRBD1 (6 bases). In germline, CDR1 is SGHAT, CDR2 FQNNGV. V was shortened by 5 bases and J by 3 bases, with 14 bases between the two germline ends. The CDR3 loop spans 14 amino acids. In nucleotides, the CDR3 is TGTGCCAGCAGCGTCTTTTGGGGGCGCTACGAGCAGTACTTC. Protein product: CASSVFWGRYEQYF.

This clonotype was recorded at least ten times. As DNA, the CDR3 is TGTGCCAGCAGCAGTGATAGTGGGTTTAGGGTTCACAATGAGCAGTTCTTC. Its translation: CASSSDSGFRVHNEQFF. This rearrangement joins TRBV3-1 to TRBJ2-1, with unresolved D. The germline CDR1 and CDR2 sequences are LGHDT and YNNKEL (reference sequence). This CDR3 contains 17 residues. Trimming removed 5 bases at V and 5 bases at J, with 22 bases between.

Many counts were recorded for this clonotype. The chain has TRBV6-1 and TRBJ2-5, with 8 bases fitting TRBD2. Germline CDR1 is MNHNS and CDR2 is SASEGT. The CDR3 has 15 amino acids. V lost 4 bases and J lost 1; bases outside the gene matches: 5. CDR3 DNA: TGTGCCAGCAGTGCTGTGCGGGGGGCCCAAGAGACCCAGTACTTC. It translates to CASSAVRGAQETQYF.

This clonotype was counted many times. The gene calls are TRBV6-1 and TRBJ1-1; possibly TRBD1 for D (5 bases). The V gene lost 2 bases and the J gene lost 3 bases, with 19 bases spanning the gap. The CDR3 loop spans 17 amino acids. Germline V CDR1 and CDR2: MNHNS, SASEGT. The CDR3 DNA reads as TGTGCCAGCAGTGAAATAGTCCGACAGATCGCCGACACTGAAGCTTTCTTT. It is translated as CASSEIVRQIADTEAFF.

This clonotype turned up a few times. This chain joins TRBV24-1 and TRBJ2-2; 11 nucleotides align to TRBD1. CDR1 is KGHDR, CDR2 SFDVKD, per germline. V shed 4 bases and J 7 bases; nucleotides not matched to a gene: 10. The CDR3 sequence is 17 residues long. DNA for the CDR3: TGTGCCACCAGTGACAAAACCTCCGGGACAGGGGGCGGGGAGCTGTTTTTT. It translates to CATSDKTSGTGGGELFF.

This clonotype has ten or more counts. The chain is built from TRBV12-5 and TRBJ1-2; D gene uncertain. The V end was cut by 1 base, the J end by 8 bases, with 8 bases between. CDR1 is LGHNT, CDR2 FRNRAP, per germline. CDR3 length equals 12 residues. CDR3 DNA: TGTGCTAGTGGTTTGGACAGAGGAGGCTACACCTTC. Translated, it gives CASGLDRGGYTF.

There are many counts of this clonotype. This sequence joins TRBV2 and TRBJ1-2; 8 bases align to TRBD1. This CDR3 contains 17 residues. The V gene end was trimmed by 3 bases and the J gene end by 3 bases; junction bases not matched to a gene: 12. Germline V gene data show CDR1 as SNHLY and CDR2 as FYNNEI. CDR3 in DNA: TGTGCCAGCAGTGATTCGGCGCAGGGGGCGGTGCACTATGGCTACACCTTC. Protein sequence: CASSDSAQGAVHYGYTF.

This clonotype showed up many times. The chain combines TRBV6-1 with TRBJ1-1; 7 nucleotides agree with TRBD1. The CDR3 consists of 13 residues. Germline V lookup: CDR1 MNHNS, CDR2 SASEGT. V shed 5 bases and J 6 bases; nucleotides not matched to a gene: 6. CDR3 in amino acids: CASSYFQGAEAFF. The DNA of the CDR3 is TGTGCCAGCAGTTATTTTCAGGGGGCTGAAGCTTTCTTT.

The V call is TRBV14, the J call TRBJ2-7, with 8 positions matching TRBD2. The CDR3 has 15 residues. J was trimmed by 1 base and V by 3 bases; bases with no gene match: 5. The germline V gene has CDR1 SGHDN and CDR2 FVKESK. In DNA form, the CDR3 reads TGTGCCAGCAGCCAGGGACTAGTTGGGTCCTACGAGCAGTACTTC. Encoded protein: CASSQGLVGSYEQYF.